This T cell receptor (beta chain) was observed in a study of cytomegalovirus exposure and HLA in healthy donors. Study conclusions and caveats: HLA restriction was apparent for most CMV-associated TCR beta chains in a later analysis. Most TCR sequences proved rare, with some public TCRs found in many donors.

Vbeta (60) and Jbeta (13) primers were used in the PCR. Study processing details: Unique TCR beta chains numbered roughly 80 million in a later analysis, with roughly 10 million shared. Generated by immunoSEQ multiplex PCR, the TCRdb table keeps only in-frame clones and is missing some. The V and J calls and clone size come from that table; D and trimming were worked out from the DNA. The profile shows some 150,000 clones, around 60% of them singletons. A remark on this clone: As yet, its antigen is unknown.

The sequence was obtained from a woman aged 55-70 years in good health and CMV-seropositive. Sequencing was carried out using PBMCs.

The CDR3 region has the DNA TGTGCCAGCAGCCAAGATTTAATCCCGAGAGCAGAGACCCAGTACTTC. Encoded protein: CASSQDLIPRAETQYF. V and J are TRBV4-2 and TRBJ2-5; D is unresolved. V was clipped by 0 bases and J by 4 bases, with 15 bases between them. This CDR3 is built from 16 residues. Per the germline V gene, CDR1 is LGHNA and CDR2 is YNFKEQ.